One and the same sample provided the 26 T cell receptor beta chains below, sequenced in a study of blood T cell repertoires in COVID-19. TCRdb's copy holds only in-frame clones and misses some; the assay was immunoSEQ multiplex PCR. The repertoire has 39,000 or so clones, more than 80% of them found once; the top ten carry more than 8%. Sequences were obtained from peripheral blood. These receptor sequences come from a man aged 60 to 75 in a cohort sampled during active COVID-19.

V and J are TRBV6-5 and TRBJ1-6; no clear D gene. Trimming pared 0 bases from V and 0 bases from J, leaving 6 bases between. The CDR3 contains 16 residues. The germline CDR1 and CDR2 sequences are MNHEY and SVGAGI. The CDR3 spells CASSYSRSSYNSPLHF. CDR3 DNA sequence: TGTGCCAGCAGTTACTCGCGGAGCTCCTATAATTCACCCCTCCACTTT.

This clone was detected once. The chain combines TRBV7-9 with TRBJ2-5, with a weak D call TRBD2 (5 bases). CDR1 SEHNR and CDR2 FQNEAQ come from the germline V gene (reference sequence). The CDR3 loop spans 11 amino acids. Trimming cost V 5 bases and J 5 bases, with 6 bases left between them. CDR3: CASSAGETQYF. The CDR3 DNA reads TGTGCCAGCAGCGCGGGCGAGACCCAGTACTTC.

This chain joins TRBV24-1 and TRBJ1-1; D is ambiguous. The CDR3 extends over 12 amino acids. V lost 4 bases and J lost 10, with 12 bases in between. CDR1 is KGHDR and CDR2 is SFDVKD in the germline V gene. The CDR3 protein is CATSDPLGGAFF. In DNA form, the CDR3 reads TGTGCCACCAGTGACCCTTTAGGCGGAGCTTTCTTT.

The CDR3, as DNA: TGTGCCAGCAGCTTTCTCCCGTCGGGGGGTCAAGAGACCCAGTACTTC. It encodes CASSFLPSGGQETQYF. The chain has TRBV12-1 and TRBJ2-5; the D call TRBD2 from the table was never checked on the DNA. TRBV12-1 is noted as a pseudogene. This CDR3 comprises 16 residues.

This chain connects TRBV12-1 to TRBJ2-5; the table assigns TRBD2, which was not confirmed against the DNA. TRBV12-1 is reported as a pseudogene. This CDR3 comprises 12 residues. CDR3 residues: CAVRGRQETQYF. CDR3 in DNA: TGTGCCGTCCGGGGGAGACAGGAGACCCAGTACTTC.

The genes are TRBV18 and TRBJ2-1, with D unresolved. The CDR3 is 12 residues long. Germline values: CDR1 KGHSH, CDR2 LQKENI. V was shortened by 1 base and J by 8 bases, with 6 bases between the two germline ends. CDR3 residues: CASSPLSDEQFF. The CDR3, as DNA: TGTGCCAGCTCACCACTCTCGGATGAGCAGTTCTTC.

This clone has just a few counts. This chain connects TRBV5-6 to TRBJ1-2; 7 nucleotides agree with TRBD1. The V gene end was trimmed by 1 base and the J gene end by 6 bases; junction bases not matched to a gene: 3. The CDR3 is 13 residues long. CDR1 and CDR2 from the germline V gene are SGHDT and YYEEEE. The CDR3 sequence: CASSLRQGDGYTF. The CDR3 nucleotides read TGTGCCAGCAGCTTGAGACAGGGCGATGGCTACACCTTC. Supplemented by reference TRBV5-6 and TRBJ1-2, the full variable domain reads DAGVTQSPTHLIKTRGQQVTLRCSPKSGHDTVSWYQQALGQGPQFIFQYYEEEERQRGNFPDRFSGHQFPNYSSELNVNALLLGDSALYLCASSLRQGDGYTFGSGTRLTVV.

The V call is TRBV6-6, the J call TRBJ2-2, with 9 nucleotides matching TRBD1. The CDR3 is made up of 14 amino acids. V gave up 4 bases and J gave up 3 bases; unmatched junction bases: 0. The germline V gene has CDR1 MNHNY and CDR2 SVGAGI (reference sequence). The DNA for the CDR3 is TGTGCCAGCAGTTGGACAGGGGACACCGGGGAGCTGTTTTTT. This sequence encodes CASSWTGDTGELFF.

V usage is TRBV5-4 and J usage is TRBJ2-5; possible D gene TRBD2, 6 bases. The ends were cut back, 2 bases at V and 5 bases at J, with 16 bases in the middle. The CDR3 covers 15 residues. Germline V CDR1 and CDR2: SGHNT, YYREEE (reference sequence). In DNA form, the CDR3 reads TGTGCCAGCAGCTTCCCCCAAGCGGCGGGGGAGACCCAGTACTTC. Translated, it gives CASSFPQAAGETQYF.

This clone has only one observation. DNA for the CDR3: TGTGCCAGCAGCGACGGCCGGGACAACTCTGGGGCCAACGTCCTGACTTTC. It codes for CASSDGRDNSGANVLTF. The rearrangement joins TRBV9 to TRBJ2-6; TRBD1 is a possible D gene (6 bases). This CDR3 contains 17 residues. Trimming took 3 bases from V and 0 from J, leaving 13 bases between them. Looked up from germline, CDR1 is SGDLS and CDR2 is YYNGEE.

In DNA form, the CDR3 reads TGTGCCAGCAGCCAGCCAGGGGGGCTCCGTCTCGAGCAGTACTTC. Translation gives CASSQPGGLRLEQYF. This chain links TRBV3-1 (or the pseudogene TRBV3-2) with TRBJ2-7; a weak D match, TRBD1 (7 bases). The CDR3 runs 15 residues. Trimming removed 3 bases at V and 6 bases at J, with 18 bases between. CDR1 and CDR2 (germline): LGHDT, YNNKEL (reference sequence).

The V gene is TRBV6-6, the J gene TRBJ2-1; 9 nucleotides align to TRBD2. The CDR3 extends over 14 amino acids. Germline V gene data show CDR1 as MNHNY and CDR2 as SVGAGI (reference sequence). V lost 5 bases to trimming and J lost 6 bases; unmatched junction nucleotides: 5. The DNA for the CDR3 is TGTGCCAGCAGTGATCCGGGACTAGCCAATGAGCAGTTCTTC. Its protein product is CASSDPGLANEQFF.

The CDR3 DNA sequence: TGTGCCAGTAGACAGGGGGCTGGGGGCAATCAGCCCCAGCATTTT. Translation: CASRQGAGGNQPQHF. The chain employs TRBV19 and TRBJ1-5, with 9 bases matching TRBD1. This CDR3 spans 15 amino acids. Trimming at V came to 6 bases and at J to 2 bases, leaving 5 bases not matched to a gene. From germline, CDR1 is LNHDA and CDR2 SQIVND (reference sequence). Full variable domain (rest looked up from reference TRBV19 and TRBJ1-5): DGGITQSPKYLFRKEGQNVTLSCEQNLNHDAMYWYRQDPGQGLRLIYYSQIVNDFQKGDIAEGYSVSREKKESFPLTVTSAQKNPTAFYLCASRQGAGGNQPQHFGDGTRLSIL.

The chain combines TRBV28 with TRBJ2-2; TRBD2 aligns across 7 bases. Germline CDR1 and CDR2: MDHEN and SYDVKM. The CDR3 is 17 residues long. The V segment lost 3 bases and the J segment 2 bases; nucleotides outside the gene matches: 9. The CDR3 is CASSLGGIAINTGELFF. CDR3 bases: TGTGCCAGCAGTTTGGGGGGGATCGCAATCAACACCGGGGAGCTGTTTTTT.

The rearrangement uses TRBV11-1 and TRBJ2-7; 10 bases fit TRBD2. Germline V lookup: CDR1 SGHAT, CDR2 FQDESV (reference sequence). After removal of 0 bases from V and 4 bases from J, the junction contained 9 bases not matched to a gene. The length of the CDR3 is 17 residues. The CDR3 here is CASSLALRTSGTYEQYF. CDR3 nucleotide sequence: TGTGCCAGCAGCTTAGCCCTTCGGACTAGCGGAACTTACGAGCAGTACTTC. Filled out from reference TRBV11-1 and TRBJ2-7, the complete variable domain reads EAEVAQSPRYKITEKSQAVAFWCDPISGHATLYWYRQILGQGPELLVQFQDESVVDDSQLPKDRFSAERLKGVDSTLKIQPAELGDSAMYLCASSLALRTSGTYEQYFGPGTRLTVT.

The chain couples TRBV28 to TRBJ2-3; 9 bases are a match to TRBD2. CDR1 is MDHEN, CDR2 SYDVKM, per germline. Germline trimming cut 10 bases from V and 6 bases from J; bases unmatched to any gene: 11. This CDR3 is 14 amino acids long. The CDR3 DNA reads TGTGCCACTGGGGGGCTAGCGGGGACCGATACGCAGTATTTT. Its protein is CATGGLAGTDTQYF.

As concerns this clone: The missing conserved phenylalanine or tryptophan at the end of this CDR3 makes a read error likely. No DNA is shown, since the ends of the CDR3 on it are uncertain; the CDR3 is the one TCRdb lists. The rearrangement joins TRBV6-2 or TRBV6-3 to TRBJ1-2; the table's D gene call, TRBD1, was not cross checked with the DNA. Counting both end residues, the CDR3 totals 14 amino acids. Germline V CDR1 and CDR2: MNHEY, SVGEGT. The CDR3 protein is CASSSNPDLTGKEV.

Relative to its sample, this clone is medium-sized. J is TRBJ2-7 and V is TRBV10-1; maybe TRBD1 (5 bases). Germline assignment: CDR1 WNHNN and CDR2 SYGVQD (reference sequence). Between the trimmed V and J ends, which lost 9 bases and 6 bases, there was a span of 6 bases. The CDR3 sequence is 9 residues long. The CDR3 region is CARTAEQYF. CDR3 bases: TGCGCCAGGACAGCCGAGCAGTACTTC.

The gene calls are TRBV28 and TRBJ2-1, with TRBD2 identical over 9 bases. CDR1 is MDHEN and CDR2 is SYDVKM in the germline V gene. The CDR3 is 18 residues long. V trimming: 5 bases; J trimming: 0 bases; junction bases outside the gene matches: 11. CDR3 nucleotides: TGTGCCAGCAGTGAATCCCCCATAGCGGGAGCCTCCTACAATGAGCAGTTCTTC. It is translated as CASSESPIAGASYNEQFF.

The rearrangement joins TRBV18 to TRBJ1-6; D perhaps matches TRBD1 (5 bases). From germline, CDR1 is KGHSH and CDR2 LQKENI. The germline V and J ends were trimmed by 2 bases and 9 bases, with 11 bases remaining between them. The CDR3 is 14 amino acids. The CDR3 DNA reads TGTGCCAGCTCACCATCCCAGGGAGGTTCACCCCTCCACTTT. This sequence encodes CASSPSQGGSPLHF.

The V call is TRBV5-6, the J call TRBJ2-7; the D gene is possibly TRBD1 (6 bases). Deletions cut 6 bases from V and 4 bases from J, with 11 bases between. CDR3 size: 12 residues. The V gene's germline CDR1 is SGHDT and CDR2 YYEEEE. The CDR3 protein is CASTQGSYEQYF. DNA of the CDR3: TGTGCCAGCACCCAGGGGTCGTACGAGCAGTACTTC.

J is TRBJ2-7 and V is TRBV27; TRBD1 aligns across 11 bases. The CDR3 is 14 amino acids. Trimming removed 8 bases from V and 5 bases from J; junction bases left unmatched: 8. CDR1 is MNHEY and CDR2 is SMNVEV in the germline V gene (reference sequence). The CDR3 region has the DNA TGTGCCAGCCGTCGGACAGGGGGCAGGGACGAGCAGTACTTC. Translated: CASRRTGGRDEQYF.

This clone has a single count. The gene calls are TRBV7-2 and TRBJ2-3, with 10 bases aligning to TRBD2. Germline V CDR1 and CDR2: SGHTA, FQGNSA. J lost 3 bases, V lost 8 bases, and 8 bases had no gene match. The CDR3 runs 15 residues. For the CDR3, the DNA is TGTGCCAGCGGGCCGAGGACTAGCGGAACAGATACGCAGTATTTT. This translates into CASGPRTSGTDTQYF.

The chain combines TRBV10-3 with TRBJ2-7, with D perhaps TRBD1 (6 bases). The germline V gene encodes CDR1 ENHRY and CDR2 SYGVKD. The CDR3 extends over 16 amino acids. Trimming pared 6 bases from V and 7 bases from J, leaving 25 bases between. CDR3 sequence (DNA): TGTGCCATCAGGAAACAGGGTCCAGTTATTCCCGATGAGCAGTACTTC. Protein: CAIRKQGPVIPDEQYF.

This clone showed up just a few times. V gene TRBV6-5 combines with J gene TRBJ1-6; D is uncertain. Trimming took off 0 bases at V and 10 bases at J, with 13 bases between the two ends. Germline lookup yields CDR1 MNHEY and CDR2 SVGAGI. This CDR3 is built from 15 residues. The CDR3 DNA reads TGTGCCAGCAGTTACTCCGGGGTCCTTGGCTCACCCCTCCACTTT. Translating it yields CASSYSGVLGSPLHF.

The chain employs TRBV7-9 and TRBJ2-7; TRBD2 aligns across 7 bases. The germline V gene encodes CDR1 SEHNR and CDR2 FQNEAQ (reference sequence). The CDR3 has 16 residues. J was trimmed by 7 bases and V by 0 bases; bases with no gene match: 12. CDR3 amino acids: CASSLAGRKPGGEQYF. CDR3 sequence (DNA): TGTGCCAGCAGCTTAGCGGGGAGGAAACCCGGGGGGGAGCAGTACTTC.